Included here is one T cell receptor (beta chain) sequence, with context. Germline values: CDR1 LNHNV, CDR2 YYDKDF (reference sequence). V shed 0 bases and J shed 3 bases, with 6 bases lying between them. CDR3 length equals 13 residues. A multiplex PCR was run with 60 Vbeta primers and 13 Jbeta primers. TCRdb's table, derived via immunoSEQ multiplex PCR, lists solely in-frame clones and lacks some. Recorded for this sample: some 140,000 clones. The data were obtained in a study of cytomegalovirus exposure and HLA in healthy donors. Likely unrecorded immune exposures existed in these nominally healthy donors.

The V gene is TRBV15, the J gene TRBJ2-7, with a possible D match to TRBD1 (5 bases). The source of this sequence is an older woman in good health and CMV-seronegative. Sequenced: PBMCs. CDR3: CATSRDRVYEQYF. In nucleotides, the CDR3 is TGTGCCACCAGCAGAGACAGGGTCTACGAGCAGTACTTC. Combining the CDR3 with reference TRBV15 and TRBJ2-7 gives the whole variable domain DAMVIQNPRYQVTQFGKPVTLSCSQTLNHNVMYWYQQKSSQAPKLLFHYYDKDFNNEADTPDNFQSRRPNTSFCFLDIRSPGLGDTAMYLCATSRDRVYEQYFGPGTRLTVT.